This record looks at one T cell receptor beta chain sequence and its context. The sample belongs to a study of OX40 agonist ivuxolimab in advanced cancers. Study information: Patients were dosed intravenously with ivuxolimab at 0.01 to 10 mg/kg every 2 weeks. A history of anti-PD-1, anti-PD-L1 or anti-CTLA-4 therapy was acceptable, and 40% had some.

V lost 5 bases and J lost 5, with 10 bases in between. The CDR3 is 13 residues long. CDR1 SGHVS and CDR2 FNYEAQ come from the germline V gene. The table came from immunoSEQ multiplex PCR; TCRdb's copy has only in-frame clones and leaves some out. The table has some 30,000 clones, about nine tenths seen once. This TCR was sampled from an adult with an advanced solid tumor such as melanoma, head and neck, liver or kidney cancer. The V gene is TRBV7-6, the J gene TRBJ2-1; D remains ambiguous. The material was CD4+ or CD8+ T cells sorted from blood, obtained in a trial of the OX40 agonist ivuxolimab. CDR3 nucleotides: TGTGCCAGCAGCCCCGGTCAACACAATGAGCAGTTCTTC. Its protein product is CASSPGQHNEQFF.